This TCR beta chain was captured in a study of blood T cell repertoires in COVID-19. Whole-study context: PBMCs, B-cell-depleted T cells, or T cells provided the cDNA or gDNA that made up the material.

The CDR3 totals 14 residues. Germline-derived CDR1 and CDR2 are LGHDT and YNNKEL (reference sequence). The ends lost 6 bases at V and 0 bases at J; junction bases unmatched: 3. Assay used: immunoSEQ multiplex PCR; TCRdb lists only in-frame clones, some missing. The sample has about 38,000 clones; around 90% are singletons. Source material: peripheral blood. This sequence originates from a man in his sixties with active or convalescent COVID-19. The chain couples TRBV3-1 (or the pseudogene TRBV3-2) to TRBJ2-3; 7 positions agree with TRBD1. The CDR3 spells CASSSTGSTDTQYF. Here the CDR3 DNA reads TGTGCCAGCAGTTCGACAGGGAGCACAGATACGCAGTATTTT.